A single sample gave rise to the 15 T cell receptor beta chains below, sequenced in a study of CXCR3-negative and CXCR3-positive naive CD8 T cells. 5' RACE with UMI labels generated the TRB cDNA libraries. TCRdb reprocessed the 5' RACE reads and stores each CDR3 protein as one record, lacking DNA. The sample totals tens of thousands of distinct CDR3 sequences. Material for sequencing was naive CXCR3- CD8+ T cells from blood. The subset is: CD45RO-CCR7+CD27+CD95- naive CD8+ T cells lacking CXCR3 (TNR3-). The receptors shown here come from a human donor in good health. Some clones in this sample may be carry-over from other donors' samples.

The rearrangement uses TRBV7-9 and TRBJ1-2. This CDR3 is built from 14 residues. CDR1 is SEHNR, CDR2 FQNEAQ, per germline (reference sequence). The chain's CDR3 is CASSLGDSGYGYTF.

The chain employs TRBV29-1 and TRBJ2-7; as DNA is missing, the TRBD1 call by TCRdb cannot be tested. Germline CDR1 and CDR2: SQVTM and ANQGSEA. The CDR3 is 13 residues long. CDR3: CSVDGTGSYEQYF.

The chain has TRBV12-3 or TRBV12-4 and TRBJ1-1; with no DNA, the TCRdb D assignment of TRBD1 cannot be verified. CDR3 size: 15 residues. The CDR3 sequence is CASSLEMGENTEAFF.

The chain is built from TRBV28 and TRBJ2-7. The CDR3 sequence is 14 residues long. Per germline, CDR1 MDHEN and CDR2 SYDVKM. The CDR3 loop reads CASSLAGIRNEQYF.

The chain employs TRBV5-1 and TRBJ1-1; TCRdb's D call of TRBD1 is untestable without DNA. The germline V gene encodes CDR1 SGHRS and CDR2 YFSETQ. The CDR3 is 13 residues long. The CDR3 protein is CASSPGMNTEAFF.

J is TRBJ1-5 and V is TRBV7-8. The CDR3 consists of 11 residues. CDR1 and CDR2 from the germline V gene are SGHVS and FQNEAQ. CDR3 sequence: CASSLDQPQHF.

This chain uses TRBV20-1 with TRBJ1-2; there is no DNA to check the TCRdb D call of TRBD1. CDR3 length: 15 amino acids. Germline assignment: CDR1 DFQATT and CDR2 SNEGSKA (reference sequence). CDR3 loop: CSAKTIRDGNYGYTF.

This chain joins TRBV12-3 or TRBV12-4 and TRBJ1-1; no DNA is available, so the TRBD1 call from TCRdb remains unchecked. CDR3 length equals 14 residues. The CDR3 here is CASSQGTVNTEAFF.

V gene TRBV29-1 combines with J gene TRBJ1-3; with no DNA, the TCRdb D assignment of TRBD1 cannot be verified. The CDR3 runs to 12 residues. Per germline, CDR1 SQVTM and CDR2 ANQGSEA. CDR3 region: CSVGQGRDTIYF.

This chain joins TRBV29-1 and TRBJ2-3; the TCRdb D gene call, TRBD2, has no DNA to confirm it. The germline gives CDR1 SQVTM, CDR2 ANQGSEA. This CDR3 comprises 13 residues. The CDR3 spells CSVRLAYTDTQYF.

The rearrangement joins TRBV6-2 or TRBV6-3 to TRBJ2-5; TCRdb reports TRBD1, a call that lacks DNA to check it against. Germline values: CDR1 MNHEY, CDR2 SVGEGT. The length of the CDR3 is 15 residues. The CDR3 region is CASSPTTGEVETQYF.

The chain employs TRBV29-1 and TRBJ2-4. The V gene's germline CDR1 is SQVTM and CDR2 ANQGSEA. The CDR3 consists of 14 residues. CDR3: CSVKGRDAKNIQYF.

The chain is built from TRBV29-1 and TRBJ2-7; the TCRdb call, TRBD1, lacks DNA for checking. Germline lookup yields CDR1 SQVTM and CDR2 ANQGSEA. The CDR3 contains 15 residues. The CDR3 region is CSVLQLKGQWYEQYF.

The genes are TRBV28 and TRBJ2-1. CDR3 length: 14 amino acids. Germline CDR1 and CDR2: MDHEN and SYDVKM. CDR3 in amino acids: CASTLGYGYNEQFF. Variable domain in full (rest from reference TRBV28 and TRBJ2-1): DVKVTQSSRYLVKRTGEKVFLECVQDMDHENMFWYRQDPGLGLRLIYFSYDVKMKEKGDIPEGYSVSREKKERFSLILESASTNQTSMYLCASTLGYGYNEQFFGPGTRLTVL.

The rearrangement uses TRBV6-5 and TRBJ2-6. This CDR3 is 17 amino acids long. Germline V CDR1 and CDR2: MNHEY, SVGAGI. CDR3 loop: CASSPTDGNSGANVLTF.